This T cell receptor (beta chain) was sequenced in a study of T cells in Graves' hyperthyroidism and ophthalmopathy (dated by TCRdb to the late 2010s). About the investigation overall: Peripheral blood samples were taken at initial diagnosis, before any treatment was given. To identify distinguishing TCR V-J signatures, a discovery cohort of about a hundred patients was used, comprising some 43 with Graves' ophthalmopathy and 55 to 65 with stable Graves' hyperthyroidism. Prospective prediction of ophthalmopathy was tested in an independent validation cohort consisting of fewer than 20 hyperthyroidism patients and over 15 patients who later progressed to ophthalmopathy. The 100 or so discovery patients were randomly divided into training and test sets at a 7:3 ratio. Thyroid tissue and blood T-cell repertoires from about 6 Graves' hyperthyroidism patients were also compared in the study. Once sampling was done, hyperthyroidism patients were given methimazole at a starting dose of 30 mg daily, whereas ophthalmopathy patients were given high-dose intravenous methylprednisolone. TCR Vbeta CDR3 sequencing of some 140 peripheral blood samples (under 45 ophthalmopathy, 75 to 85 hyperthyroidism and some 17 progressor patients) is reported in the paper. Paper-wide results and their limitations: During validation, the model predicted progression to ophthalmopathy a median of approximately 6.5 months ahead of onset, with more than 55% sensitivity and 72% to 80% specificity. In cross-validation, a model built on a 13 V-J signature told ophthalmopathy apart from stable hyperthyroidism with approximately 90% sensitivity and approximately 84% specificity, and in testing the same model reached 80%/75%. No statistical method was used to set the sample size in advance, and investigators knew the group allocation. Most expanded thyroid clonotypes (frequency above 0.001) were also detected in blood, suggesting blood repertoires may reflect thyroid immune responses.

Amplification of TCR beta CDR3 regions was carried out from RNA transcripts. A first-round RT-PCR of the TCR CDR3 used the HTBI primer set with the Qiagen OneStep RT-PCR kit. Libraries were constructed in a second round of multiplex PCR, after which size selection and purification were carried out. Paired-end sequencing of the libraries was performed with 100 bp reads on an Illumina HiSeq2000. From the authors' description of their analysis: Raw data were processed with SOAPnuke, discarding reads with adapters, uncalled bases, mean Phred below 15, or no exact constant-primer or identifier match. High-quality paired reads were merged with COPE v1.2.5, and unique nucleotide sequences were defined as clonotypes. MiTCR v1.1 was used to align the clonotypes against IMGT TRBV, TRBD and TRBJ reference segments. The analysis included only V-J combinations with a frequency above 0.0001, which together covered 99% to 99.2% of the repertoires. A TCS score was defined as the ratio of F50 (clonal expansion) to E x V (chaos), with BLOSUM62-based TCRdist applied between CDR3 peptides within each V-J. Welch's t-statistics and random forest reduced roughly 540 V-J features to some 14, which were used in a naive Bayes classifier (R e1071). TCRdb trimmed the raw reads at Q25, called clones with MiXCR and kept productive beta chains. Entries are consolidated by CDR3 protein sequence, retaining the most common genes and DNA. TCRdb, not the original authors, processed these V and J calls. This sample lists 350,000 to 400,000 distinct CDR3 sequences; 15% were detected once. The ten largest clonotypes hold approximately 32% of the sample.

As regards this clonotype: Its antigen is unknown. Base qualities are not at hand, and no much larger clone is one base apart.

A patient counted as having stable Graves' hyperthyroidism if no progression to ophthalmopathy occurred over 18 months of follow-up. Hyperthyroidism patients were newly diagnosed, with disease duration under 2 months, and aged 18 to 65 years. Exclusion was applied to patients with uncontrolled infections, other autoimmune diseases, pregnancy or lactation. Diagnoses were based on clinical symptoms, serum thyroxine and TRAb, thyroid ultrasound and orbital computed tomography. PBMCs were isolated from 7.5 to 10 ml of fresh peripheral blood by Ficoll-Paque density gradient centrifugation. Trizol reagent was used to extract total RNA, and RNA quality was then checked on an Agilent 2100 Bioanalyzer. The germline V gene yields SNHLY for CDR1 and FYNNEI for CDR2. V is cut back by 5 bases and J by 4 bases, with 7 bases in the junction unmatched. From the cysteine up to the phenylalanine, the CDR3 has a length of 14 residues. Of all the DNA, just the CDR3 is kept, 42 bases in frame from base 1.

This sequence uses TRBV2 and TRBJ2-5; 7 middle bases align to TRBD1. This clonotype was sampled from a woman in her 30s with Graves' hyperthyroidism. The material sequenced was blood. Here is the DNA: TGTGCCAGCAGTACCGGGACAGTAGCAGAGACCCAGTACTTC. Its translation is CASSTGTVAETQYF.